One and the same sample provided the 16 T cell receptor beta chains below, sequenced in a study of blood T cells in healthy people across ages. A second PCR, run for roughly 7 to 12 cycles, used a sample-barcoded 5' primer plus a J-beta primer mix. TCRdb used MiXCR to reprocess the 5' RACE reads, holding one entry per CDR3 protein. Altogether 1.2 million to 1.5 million distinct CDR3 sequences are present, approximately 42% being singletons, with the ten largest covering under 8%. Sequencing was done on a sample of blood. These receptors all come from a woman younger than 30 in good health.

This chain links TRBV4-1 with TRBJ2-2; TRBD1 or TRBD2 may be the D gene (6 bases each). Trimming took 3 bases from V and 4 from J, leaving 12 bases between them. Germline loops: CDR1 MGHRA, CDR2 YSYEKL. The CDR3 covers 15 residues. CDR3 in amino acids: CASSHSGAATGELFF. The CDR3, as DNA: TGCGCCAGCAGCCATTCGGGGGCGGCCACCGGGGAGCTGTTTTTT.

This chain links TRBV20-1 with TRBJ2-1; possible D gene TRBD1, 5 bases. The DNA end is more similar to TRBJ2-7, so the J call may be wrong. CDR1 DFQATT and CDR2 SNEGSKA come from the germline V gene (reference sequence). The CDR3 is made up of 13 amino acids. The CDR3 protein is CSVAGFSYNEQYF. The CDR3 nucleotides read TGCAGTGTCGCAGGGTTCTCCTACAATGAGCAGTACTTC.

The rearrangement uses TRBV6-5 and TRBJ1-2; D ambiguous. The CDR3 totals 14 residues. Germline CDR1 is MNHEY and CDR2 is SVGAGI. V lost 5 bases, J lost 6 bases, and 16 bases lay in between. CDR3 sequence: CASSPPRRRHGYTF. The CDR3 DNA is TGTGCCAGCAGTCCCCCTCGCAGGCGGCATGGCTACACCTTC.

J is TRBJ1-5 and V is TRBV12-3 or TRBV12-4, with no clear D. The CDR3 extends over 12 amino acids. The V and J ends lost 5 bases and 9 bases respectively, with 11 bases between them. CDR3: CASSLYVWPQHF. In DNA form, the CDR3 reads TGTGCCAGCAGTCTATACGTTTGGCCCCAGCATTTT.

The rearrangement links TRBV12-3 or TRBV12-4 to TRBJ1-1; the D gene is possibly TRBD1 (5 bases). This CDR3 contains 13 residues. The V gene lost 6 bases and the J gene lost 5 bases, with 13 bases spanning the gap. The CDR3 region has the DNA TGTGCCAGCAGCCCAGGGTCTGGGACTGAAGCTTTCTTT. It yields the protein CASSPGSGTEAFF.

Note on this clonotype: One junction end disagrees with the germline gene, perhaps due to a read error. Here the CDR3 DNA reads TGTGCCGTCAGGACGGGGACGGAGAATCAGCCCCAGCATTTT. Its protein product is CAVRTGTENQPQHF. The rearrangement uses TRBV10-3 and TRBJ1-5, with D perhaps TRBD1 (5 bases). The CDR3 sequence is 14 residues long. Germline V lookup: CDR1 ENHRY, CDR2 SYGVKD.

The chain couples TRBV12-3 or TRBV12-4 to TRBJ1-5; 7 positions agree with TRBD1. V dropped 4 bases and J dropped 3; count of bases not matched to a gene: 6. The CDR3 is made up of 15 amino acids. The CDR3 sequence is CASSSNRGPNQPQHF. The DNA for the CDR3 is TGTGCCAGCAGTTCCAACAGGGGCCCCAATCAGCCCCAGCATTTT.

There are a few counts of this clonotype. J is TRBJ2-4 and V is TRBV3-1; 11 nucleotides align to TRBD1. CDR1 LGHDT and CDR2 YNNKEL come from the germline V gene (reference sequence). There are 15 residues in the CDR3. The trim removed 4 bases at V and 4 bases at J, leaving 3 bases unmatched. CDR3 sequence (DNA): TGTGCCAGCAGCCCTGGGACAGGGGGAAAAAACATTCAGTACTTC. Translated: CASSPGTGGKNIQYF.

Points on this clonotype: This may be a read error: a much more frequent sequence differs by one nucleotide. The chain couples TRBV27 to TRBJ2-1; 7 bases fit TRBD2. The assigned J gene may be wrong: the sequence end matches TRBJ2-7 better. This CDR3 contains 15 residues. Germline lookup yields CDR1 MNHEY and CDR2 SMNVEV (reference sequence). Here the CDR3 reads CASSLAGLEHNEQYF. The CDR3 DNA reads TGTGCCAGCAGTTTAGCCGGACTAGAACACAATGAGCAGTACTTC.

The chain uses TRBV5-5 and TRBJ2-5, with TRBD1 matching 7 bases. The germline CDR1 and CDR2 sequences are SGHKS and YYEKEE (reference sequence). V gave up 2 bases and J gave up 0 bases; unmatched junction bases: 7. The CDR3 consists of 16 residues. CDR3 nucleotide sequence: TGTGCCAGCAGCTTAGCTCAGGGGGAGTACCAAGAGACCCAGTACTTC. It yields the protein CASSLAQGEYQETQYF. Looking up the rest from reference TRBV5-5 and TRBJ2-5 gives the full variable domain: DAGVTQSPTHLIKTRGQQVTLRCSPISGHKSVSWYQQVLGQGPQFIFQYYEKEERGRGNFPDRFSARQFPNYSSELNVNALLLGDSALYLCASSLAQGEYQETQYFGPGTRLLVL.

The chain is built from TRBV6-5 and TRBJ2-3, with D tentatively TRBD1 or TRBD2 (5 bases each). Deletions cut 3 bases from V and 0 bases from J, with 16 bases between. In germline, CDR1 is MNHEY, CDR2 SVGAGI. CDR3 length: 17 amino acids. The CDR3 DNA follows: TGTGCCAGCAGTTATTCCCCCCAGGGACCTAGCACAGATACGCAGTATTTT. Translation: CASSYSPQGPSTDTQYF.

The chain uses TRBV25-1 and TRBJ1-1; D remains ambiguous. In germline, CDR1 is MGHDK, CDR2 SYGVNS. With 6 bases removed from V and 7 bases from J, the gap between germline ends came to 15 bases. The CDR3 is 13 amino acids. For the CDR3, the DNA is TGTGCCAGCAGCGTTACGGTGGGAGTTGAAGCTTTCTTT. Translating it yields CASSVTVGVEAFF.

This clonotype was seen a handful of times. This rearrangement joins TRBV6-5 to TRBJ1-4; D is uncertain. CDR1 is MNHEY, CDR2 SVGAGI, per germline. This CDR3 is built from 16 residues. V lost 0 bases to trimming and J lost 4 bases, with 12 bases between them. The CDR3 nucleotides read TGTGCCAGCAGTTACTCAAAAAGGGCTTTTAATGAAAAACTGTTTTTT. Protein: CASSYSKRAFNEKLFF.

V usage is TRBV7-2 and J usage is TRBJ1-2; perhaps TRBD1 as D (5 bases). There are 14 residues in the CDR3. Germline loops: CDR1 SGHTA, CDR2 FQGNSA. Trimming left V 1 base short and J 8 bases short, with 14 bases between. Here the CDR3 reads CASSLGAGYGGYTF. CDR3 nucleotide sequence: TGTGCCAGCAGCTTAGGGGCAGGGTACGGGGGCTACACCTTC.

The genes are TRBV3-1 and TRBJ1-3, with D possibly TRBD1 on 5 matching bases. The CDR3 contains 14 residues. Germline V lookup: CDR1 LGHDT, CDR2 YNNKEL (reference sequence). V was pared by 3 bases and J by 4 bases, with 10 bases between. This chain's CDR3 is CASSQRGSGNTIYF. In nucleotides, the CDR3 is TGTGCCAGCAGCCAGAGGGGATCGGGAAACACCATATATTTT.

This clonotype has just a few counts. V is TRBV4-2 and J is TRBJ2-4; TRBD2 agrees at 12 bases. The closer fit of TRBJ2-7 to the DNA end suggests the J call may be wrong. The CDR3 is 18 residues long. Germline V CDR1 and CDR2: LGHNA, YNFKEQ. The CDR3 here is CASSQESATSGSTYEQYF. The CDR3 nucleotides are TGTGCCAGCAGCCAAGAGTCGGCGACTAGCGGGAGTACCTACGAGCAGTACTTC.